Sequencing of this T cell receptor beta chain was carried out in a study of control samples from healthy donors and cancer patients. V lost 6 bases to trimming and J lost 5 bases; unmatched junction nucleotides: 11. Germline V gene data show CDR1 as MDHEN and CDR2 as SYDVKM. The CDR3 extends over 16 amino acids. Assay: immunoSEQ multiplex PCR; the TCRdb copy retains only in-frame clones and omits some. The sample holds some 94,000 clones; around nine tenths are singletons and the top ten take about 9.5%. The clonotype was recovered from a woman between 45 and 65 years old with colorectal cancer. The chain recombines TRBV28 with TRBJ2-5; 11 nucleotides agree with TRBD1. Sequencing was carried out using PBMCs. The CDR3 reads CASSSPRTGGEETQYF. Here the CDR3 DNA reads TGTGCCAGCAGCTCCCCGAGGACAGGGGGCGAGGAGACCCAGTACTTC.